The sequence of this T cell receptor beta chain was determined in a study of blood T cell repertoires in COVID-19. About the research overall: Samples representing acute and convalescent COVID-19 were sourced from the United States, Italy and Spain. Nucleic acid was either cDNA or gDNA, and it came from T cells, B-cell-depleted T cells, or PBMCs.

Methods used by the authors: Scientists estimated how many nucleated cells there were by amplifying reference gene primers. Produced via immunoSEQ multiplex PCR; TCRdb's table is partial and in-frame only. V, J and clone size derive from that table, while D and trimming were established from the DNA sequence. The sample contains 110,000 or so clones, 55% to 75% of which appear only once. CDR3 length: 14 residues. Losses at the gene ends were 8 bases for V and 8 bases for J; bases not matched to a gene: 9. Germline V CDR1 and CDR2: MDHEN, SYDVKM. This chain connects TRBV28 to TRBJ1-4; 9 nucleotides align to TRBD1. The receptor's source is a woman aged 40 to 50 with acute or convalescent COVID-19. Sequencing used peripheral blood. The CDR3 reads CASVDGTGNEKLFF. The CDR3 DNA follows: TGTGCCAGCGTAGACGGGACAGGGAACGAAAAACTGTTTTTT.